The 32 T cell receptor beta chains given below trace back to one sample, sequenced in a study of graft-versus-host responses after intestinal transplantation. Clones were read by immunoSEQ multiplex PCR, and TCRdb kept only the in-frame ones, dropping some. The sample includes 45,000 to 65,000 clones, almost 95% of them seen just once. These receptors have no known antigen. Material: unstimulated CD4+ T cells sorted from spleen or lymph node cells, obtained before transplant. All receptors come from a human donor who was the organ donor for an intestinal transplant.

This clone was recorded only once. The chain couples TRBV7-3 to TRBJ1-6; a weak D match, TRBD1 (5 bases). Trimming pared 1 base from V and 10 bases from J, leaving 11 bases between. The germline V gene has CDR1 SGHTA and CDR2 FQGTGA. The CDR3 covers 14 residues. The CDR3 coding sequence is TGTGCCAGCAGCTTAAGCTATGGGGGATCACCCCTCCACTTT. This codes for CASSLSYGGSPLHF.

DNA for the CDR3: TGTGCCAGCTCAGGGACAGGGACGAATGAAAAACTGTTTTTT. Its protein is CASSGTGTNEKLFF. V usage is TRBV18 and J usage is TRBJ1-4; 9 bases align to TRBD1. J gave up 5 bases and V 5 bases, and 3 bases lay outside the gene matches. This CDR3 has 14 amino acids. From germline, CDR1 is KGHSH and CDR2 LQKENI.

The chain's CDR3 is CASSKDISYYQPQHF. The CDR3 nucleotides read TGTGCCAGCTCTAAGGACATCTCGTACTATCAGCCCCAGCATTTT. The rearrangement joins TRBV18 to TRBJ1-5; a weak D match, TRBD1 (5 bases). V lost 6 bases to trimming and J lost 5 bases, with 17 bases between them. Germline V lookup: CDR1 KGHSH, CDR2 LQKENI. The CDR3 loop spans 15 amino acids.

The gene calls are TRBV7-2 and TRBJ1-2; D possibly corresponds to TRBD1 (5 bases). CDR1 and CDR2 (germline): SGHTA, FQGNSA. The V and J ends lost 2 bases and 4 bases respectively, with 8 bases between them. This CDR3 comprises 13 residues. CDR3 sequence reads: CASSLLGAYGYTF. The CDR3 bases are TGTGCCAGCAGCTTACTAGGGGCCTATGGCTACACCTTC.

The CDR3 nucleotides are TGTGCCAGCAGCTTGGCCGGGGCCAAAAACATTCAGTACTTC. It encodes CASSLAGAKNIQYF. V is TRBV5-6 and J is TRBJ2-4; D is ambiguous. V lost 0 bases to trimming and J lost 1 base, with 5 bases between them. Per the germline V gene, CDR1 is SGHDT and CDR2 is YYEEEE. The CDR3 sequence is 14 residues long.

The chain links TRBV11-3 to TRBJ1-3, with a possible D match to TRBD1 (5 bases). Germline V gene sequence: CDR1 SGHNT, CDR2 YENEEA. The V gene lost 4 bases and the J gene lost 3 bases, with 7 bases spanning the gap. The CDR3 consists of 13 residues. This chain's CDR3 is CASSSDSGNTIYF. Here the CDR3 DNA reads TGTGCCAGCAGCTCCGACAGTGGAAACACCATATATTTT. Full variable domain (rest looked up from reference TRBV11-3 and TRBJ1-3): EAGVVQSPRYKIIEKKQPVAFWCNPISGHNTLYWYLQNLGQGPELLIRYENEEAVDDSQLPKDRFSAERLKGVDSTLKIQPAELGDSAVYLCASSSDSGNTIYFGEGSWLTVV.

This clone was picked up one time. The DNA of the CDR3 is TGTGCCAGCAGCCGTTCCCTAATTAGCACAGATACGCAGTATTTT. The encoded protein is CASSRSLISTDTQYF. The chain employs TRBV7-9 and TRBJ2-3; the D is unclear. CDR1 is SEHNR and CDR2 is FQNEAQ in the germline V gene (reference sequence). Trimming removed 5 bases at V and 0 bases at J, with 12 bases between. CDR3 length: 15 residues.

This chain uses TRBV6-6 with TRBJ2-1; weak D call: TRBD2 (7 bases). Germline CDR1 reads MNHNY; CDR2 reads SVGAGI (reference sequence). There are 15 residues in the CDR3. Trimming cost V 0 bases and J 4 bases, with 10 bases left between them. The CDR3 is CASSYSGGRYNEQFF. CDR3 sequence (DNA): TGTGCCAGCAGTTACTCCGGGGGGCGGTACAATGAGCAGTTCTTC.

V and J are TRBV18 and TRBJ1-4, with D perhaps matching TRBD1 (5 bases). V was shortened by 0 bases and J by 2 bases, with 10 bases between the two germline ends. CDR1 is KGHSH and CDR2 is LQKENI in the germline V gene. This CDR3 region has 16 residues. CDR3 nucleotides: TGTGCCAGCTCACCACCGGGACCGCAGACTAATGAAAAACTGTTTTTT. It specifies CASSPPGPQTNEKLFF.

The J gene is TRBJ1-5, the V gene TRBV7-2, with TRBD1 as a possible D gene (5 bases). Trimming shortened V by 4 bases and J by 2 bases, and 12 bases separated the two germline ends. Germline lookup yields CDR1 SGHTA and CDR2 FQGNSA. This CDR3 contains 15 residues. CDR3: CASSSTGGGNQPQHF. CDR3 sequence (DNA): TGTGCCAGCAGCTCTACCGGAGGGGGCAATCAGCCCCAGCATTTT. The full variable domain, rest sourced from reference TRBV7-2 and TRBJ1-5, is GAGVSQSPSNKVTEKGKDVELRCDPISGHTALYWYRQSLGQGLEFLIYFQGNSAPDKSGLPSDRFSAERTGGSVSTLTIQRTQQEDSAVYLCASSSTGGGNQPQHFGDGTRLSIL.

The genes are TRBV5-1 and TRBJ1-3; D is possibly TRBD1 (6 bases). Germline V gene data show CDR1 as SGHRS and CDR2 as YFSETQ. V was clipped by 4 bases and J by 0 bases, with 11 bases between them. This CDR3 has 15 residues. The CDR3 spells CASSAQGFSGNTIYF. The CDR3 nucleotides are TGCGCCAGCAGCGCACAGGGTTTCTCTGGAAACACCATATATTTT. Full variable domain (rest looked up from reference TRBV5-1 and TRBJ1-3): KAGVTQTPRYLIKTRGQQVTLSCSPISGHRSVSWYQQTPGQGLQFLFEYFSETQRNKGNFPGRFSGRQFSNSRSEMNVSTLELGDSALYLCASSAQGFSGNTIYFGEGSWLTVV.

The chain links TRBV19 to TRBJ1-4; 7 nucleotides match TRBD1. CDR1 and CDR2 from the germline V gene are LNHDA and SQIVND (reference sequence). The junction had 9 bases not matched to a gene; V was cut back by 3 bases and J by 8 bases. The CDR3 has 15 amino acids. In DNA form, the CDR3 reads TGTGCCAGTAGTATCCGGGCACAGGGGAGAGAAAAACTGTTTTTT. It translates to CASSIRAQGREKLFF.

The chain is built from TRBV30 and TRBJ1-2; 9 bases map to TRBD1. The CDR3 runs to 15 residues. CDR1 is GTSNPN, CDR2 SVGIG, per germline (reference sequence). Trimming took 3 bases from V and 4 from J; bases not matched to a gene: 9. The CDR3 loop reads CAWREPDRGVYGYTF. CDR3 nucleotide sequence: TGTGCCTGGAGGGAACCGGACAGGGGCGTCTATGGCTACACCTTC.

This chain joins TRBV2 and TRBJ2-2; possible D gene TRBD1, 6 bases. This CDR3 is built from 13 residues. CDR1 and CDR2 (germline): SNHLY, FYNNEI. V was cut by 6 bases and J by 1 base, with 6 bases left in between. DNA of the CDR3: TGTGCCAGCAGGGGACAGAACACCGGGGAGCTGTTTTTT. Its translation is CASRGQNTGELFF.

The genes are TRBV5-1 and TRBJ2-7, with 9 positions matching TRBD1. The CDR3 has 16 amino acids. CDR1 and CDR2 (germline): SGHRS, YFSETQ. V trimming: 3 bases; J trimming: 2 bases; junction bases outside the gene matches: 9. DNA of the CDR3: TGCGCCAGCAGCTCTCCGGGACAGGGAGGGCCCTACGAGCAGTACTTC. Amino acid sequence: CASSSPGQGGPYEQYF.

This rearrangement joins TRBV5-4 to TRBJ2-2, with a tentative D call TRBD2 (6 bases). Looked up from germline, CDR1 is SGHNT and CDR2 is YYREEE (reference sequence). V lost 0 bases and J lost 1, with 13 bases in between. The CDR3 length is 17 residues. In DNA form, the CDR3 reads TGTGCCAGCAGCTTGGCCGCGGGAAGGGGGAACACCGGGGAGCTGTTTTTT. Protein product: CASSLAAGRGNTGELFF.

This clone showed up just once. This sequence joins TRBV6-6 and TRBJ2-7; TRBD2 matches 13 bases. V lost 6 bases to trimming and J lost 3 bases; unmatched junction nucleotides: 5. This CDR3 has 15 amino acids. Per the germline V gene, CDR1 is MNHNY and CDR2 is SVGAGI (reference sequence). CDR3 region: CASRQGLAGIYEQYF. The DNA of the CDR3 is TGTGCCAGCAGACAGGGACTAGCGGGGATCTACGAGCAGTACTTC.

V is TRBV29-1 and J is TRBJ1-2; 8 bases align to TRBD1. The junction had 4 bases not matched to a gene; V was cut back by 6 bases and J by 1 base. CDR3 size: 13 residues. CDR1 is SQVTM and CDR2 is ANQGSEA in the germline V gene. As DNA, the CDR3 is TGCAGCGTCCGGACAGGGTATAACTATGGCTACACCTTC. It specifies CSVRTGYNYGYTF.

The rearrangement links TRBV25-1 to TRBJ1-1; TRBD1 is a possible D gene (5 bases). There are 15 residues in the CDR3. Trimming pared 2 bases from V and 1 base from J, leaving 11 bases between. CDR1 and CDR2 from the germline V gene are MGHDK and SYGVNS. The CDR3 is CASSESRRGNTEAFF. In nucleotides, the CDR3 is TGTGCCAGCAGTGAAAGTCGGAGGGGGAACACTGAAGCTTTCTTT.

Points on this clone: The junction and the germline gene differ at one end; a read error may be behind it. The chain carries TRBV4-1 and TRBJ1-4, with TRBD1 as a possible D gene (5 bases). Germline lookup yields CDR1 MGHRA and CDR2 YSYEKL. CDR3 size: 17 residues. CDR3 residues: CASSQIGSVMSGEKLFF. CDR3 DNA: TGCGCCAGCAGCCAAATAGGGTCTGTGATGTCGGGGGAAAAACTGTTCTTT.

The chain is built from TRBV5-6 and TRBJ1-2; 7 nucleotides align to TRBD1. Trimming at V came to 0 bases and at J to 10 bases, leaving 12 bases not matched to a gene. The germline CDR1 and CDR2 sequences are SGHDT and YYEEEE. This CDR3 has 15 amino acids. The CDR3 DNA follows: TGTGCCAGCAGCTTGGTGGACAGGCACTTCTCGCACTACACCTTC. Its protein is CASSLVDRHFSHYTF.

This clone was recorded only once. This chain joins TRBV4-3 and TRBJ2-2; TRBD1 matches at 7 bases. V lost 5 bases, J lost 4 bases, and 7 bases stayed unmatched. Looked up from germline, CDR1 is LGHNA and CDR2 is YSLEER. This CDR3 is built from 15 residues. The CDR3 is CASSNAGTATGELFF. The CDR3, as DNA: TGCGCCAGCAGCAACGCCGGGACAGCCACCGGGGAGCTGTTTTTT.

The chain carries TRBV5-1 and TRBJ2-5, with 7 bases that match TRBD1. The DNA end favors TRBJ2-7, so the J call may be wrong. Germline lookup yields CDR1 SGHRS and CDR2 YFSETQ. The CDR3 sequence is 14 residues long. The CDR3 here is CASSLSAGGPEQYF. The DNA for the CDR3 is TGCGCCAGCAGCTTAAGCGCAGGGGGACCCGAGCAGTACTTC.

J is TRBJ1-1 and V is TRBV11-2, with D perhaps TRBD1 (6 bases). The V gene's germline CDR1 is SGHAT and CDR2 FQNNGV. This CDR3 contains 18 residues. Between the trimmed V and J ends, which lost 4 bases and 3 bases, there was a span of 24 bases. CDR3 nucleotides: TGTGCCAGCAGCTCCCAGGGGAAGGGACTACGGGCGCACACTGAAGCTTTCTTT. This gives the protein CASSSQGKGLRAHTEAFF.

The chain carries TRBV7-2 and TRBJ2-5; D perhaps matches TRBD2 (5 bases). The J call may be incorrect, as the DNA end agrees better with TRBJ2-7. The germline gives CDR1 SGHTA, CDR2 FQGNSA. This CDR3 has 15 amino acids. The CDR3 region is CASSLGEGGVYEQYF. The CDR3 DNA reads as TGTGCCAGCAGCTTAGGTGAGGGTGGGGTATACGAGCAGTACTTC.

V and J are TRBV4-2 and TRBJ2-6, with 7 bases identical to TRBD2. Germline V gene sequence: CDR1 LGHNA, CDR2 YNFKEQ. CDR3 length: 17 residues. Trimming at V came to 4 bases and at J to 0 bases, leaving 6 bases not matched to a gene. CDR3 amino acids: CASSLQGGSSGANVLTF. The CDR3 nucleotides read TGTGCCAGCAGCCTCCAGGGAGGGTCCTCTGGGGCCAACGTCCTGACTTTC.

The gene calls are TRBV7-9 and TRBJ2-7, with D possibly matching TRBD2 (6 bases). V gave up 6 bases and J gave up 3 bases, with 12 bases separating them. The CDR3 extends over 13 amino acids. The germline gives CDR1 SEHNR, CDR2 FQNEAQ (reference sequence). This chain's CDR3 is CASSFDGGYEQYF. The CDR3, as DNA: TGTGCCAGCAGTTTCGACGGGGGCTACGAGCAGTACTTC. The full variable domain, in which reference TRBV7-9 and TRBJ2-7 provide the parts outside the CDR3, is DTGVSQNPRHKITKRGQNVTFRCDPISEHNRLYWYRQTLGQGPEFLTYFQNEAQLEKSRLLSDRFSAERPKGSFSTLEIQRTEQGDSAMYLCASSFDGGYEQYFGPGTRLTVT.

V gene TRBV5-1 combines with J gene TRBJ2-7; 8 positions match TRBD2. Per the germline V gene, CDR1 is SGHRS and CDR2 is YFSETQ. The CDR3 covers 16 residues. The J segment lost 2 bases and the V segment lost 0 bases, leaving 7 bases of the junction unmatched. The CDR3 reads CASSLAGRGTAYEQYF. CDR3 coding DNA: TGCGCCAGCAGCTTGGCCGGGAGGGGTACAGCCTACGAGCAGTACTTC.

The chain links TRBV5-4 to TRBJ2-1; TRBD2 might be the D (6 bases). The V end was cut by 4 bases, the J end by 3 bases, with 17 bases between. Germline loops: CDR1 SGHNT, CDR2 YYREEE (reference sequence). The CDR3 contains 16 residues. In DNA, the CDR3 is TGTGCCAGCAGCCCCGGGGCGGGGACCCTCTACAATGAGCAGTTCTTC. It encodes CASSPGAGTLYNEQFF.

The chain recombines TRBV5-1 with TRBJ1-2; the D gene is possibly TRBD1 (5 bases). The V and J ends lost 0 bases and 3 bases respectively, with 15 bases between them. The CDR3 length is 16 residues. Germline V gene lookup returns CDR1 SGHRS and CDR2 YFSETQ. The DNA of the CDR3 is TGCGCCAGCAGCTTGGCCAAGGTAGGGACCGACTATGGCTACACCTTC. It codes for CASSLAKVGTDYGYTF.

This rearrangement joins TRBV27 to TRBJ1-1; D unresolved. Per the germline V gene, CDR1 is MNHEY and CDR2 is SMNVEV (reference sequence). This CDR3 contains 13 residues. Deletions cut 3 bases from V and 0 bases from J, with 5 bases between. The CDR3 nucleotides read TGTGCCAGCAGTTTTCGGCTGAACACTGAAGCTTTCTTT. Its translation: CASSFRLNTEAFF.

The CDR3 DNA sequence: TGTGCTAGTGGTTTGGACAGGGGCCTTTCCAATGAGCAGTTCTTC. It specifies CASGLDRGLSNEQFF. The chain combines TRBV12-5 with TRBJ2-1, with 7 bases lining up with TRBD1. The CDR3 contains 15 residues. Losses at the gene ends were 1 base for V and 6 bases for J; bases not matched to a gene: 6. Germline V gene data show CDR1 as LGHNT and CDR2 as FRNRAP.